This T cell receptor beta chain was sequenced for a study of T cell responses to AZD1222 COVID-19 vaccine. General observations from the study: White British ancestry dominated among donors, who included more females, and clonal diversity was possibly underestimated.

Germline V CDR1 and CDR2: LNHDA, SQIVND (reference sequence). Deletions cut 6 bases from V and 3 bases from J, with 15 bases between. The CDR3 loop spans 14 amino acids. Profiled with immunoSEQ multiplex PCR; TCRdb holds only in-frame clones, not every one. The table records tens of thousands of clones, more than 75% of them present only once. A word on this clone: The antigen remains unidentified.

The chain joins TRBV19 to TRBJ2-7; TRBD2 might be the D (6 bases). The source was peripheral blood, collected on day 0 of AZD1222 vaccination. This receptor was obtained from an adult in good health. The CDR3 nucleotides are TGTGCCAGTAGCCCGCGGCAGGGAGGCTACGAGCAGTACTTC. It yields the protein CASSPRQGGYEQYF.